These T cell receptor beta chains were read from a single sample in a study of regulatory T cells in long-lasting Graves disease. TCRdb called the multiplex PCR reads again in MiXCR, with one record for every CDR3 protein. This sample yields roughly 260,000 distinct CDR3 sequences, of which 15% to 20% are seen a single time; roughly 15% belongs to the top ten. This sample also appeared in a second study, on T cells in Graves' hyperthyroidism and ophthalmopathy.

The sequences come from peripheral blood mononuclear cells (PBMCs), collected at new diagnosis, from a patient treated with antithyroid drugs. The receptors come from a woman aged 25 to 39 with Graves disease. The CDR3 runs from the conserved cysteine through the conserved F or W. Each record gives: D gene, J gene, clone size, V gene, CDR3 protein, CDR3 DNA. A D gene is named only where the DNA matches it firmly. Size tells how often a clone was seen (once, few, many) or the class of an expanded clone, and some rows leave it out.

d_call: TRBD1
j_call: TRBJ2-4
clone_size: few
v_call: TRBV4-1
cdr3_aa: CASSQPATGEAKNIQYF
cdr3_nt: TGCGCCAGCAGCCAACCTGCAACAGGGGAAGCCAAAAACATTCAGTACTTC

d_call: .
j_call: TRBJ1-3
clone_size: many
v_call: TRBV3-1
cdr3_aa: CASSFFRRISEDTIYF
cdr3_nt: TGTGCCAGCAGCTTCTTCCGAAGGATTTCGGAGGACACCATATATTTT

d_call: TRBD2
j_call: TRBJ2-3
clone_size: few
v_call: TRBV5-1
cdr3_aa: CASSLESTSGGANTQYF
cdr3_nt: TGCGCCAGCAGCTTGGAATCGACTAGCGGGGGGGCGAATACGCAGTATTTT

d_call: .
j_call: TRBJ1-2
clone_size: few
v_call: TRBV7-8
cdr3_aa: CASSLKGGNTNYGYTF
cdr3_nt: TGTGCCAGCAGCCTCAAAGGGGGGAACACTAACTATGGCTACACCTTC

d_call: .
j_call: TRBJ2-2
clone_size: few
v_call: TRBV9
cdr3_aa: CASSVSPAFGGGELFF
cdr3_nt: TGTGCCAGCAGCGTATCTCCAGCGTTCGGCGGCGGGGAGCTGTTTTTT

d_call: TRBD2
j_call: TRBJ2-7
clone_size: many
v_call: TRBV5-1
cdr3_aa: CASSLVASGGSYEQYF
cdr3_nt: TGCGCCAGCAGCTTGGTGGCTAGCGGGGGGTCCTACGAGCAGTACTTC

d_call: .
j_call: TRBJ2-1
clone_size: many
v_call: TRBV12-3/TRBV12-4
cdr3_aa: CASSLVFYNEQFF
cdr3_nt: TGTGCCAGCAGTTTGGTATTTTACAATGAGCAGTTCTTC

d_call: TRBD2
j_call: TRBJ2-5
clone_size: many
v_call: TRBV18
cdr3_aa: CASSPGLAGQETQYF
cdr3_nt: TGTGCCAGCTCACCAGGACTAGCGGGACAAGAGACCCAGTACTTC

d_call: .
j_call: TRBJ1-1
clone_size: many
v_call: TRBV20-1
cdr3_aa: CSASPGRLNTEAFF
cdr3_nt: TGCAGTGCTAGTCCCGGCCGGCTGAACACTGAAGCTTTCTTT

d_call: .
j_call: TRBJ2-2
clone_size: many
v_call: TRBV6-1
cdr3_aa: CASRTSQDNPGELFF
cdr3_nt: TGTGCCAGCAGGACAAGTCAAGATAACCCCGGGGAGCTGTTTTTT

d_call: TRBD1
j_call: TRBJ1-5
clone_size: many
v_call: TRBV6-1
cdr3_aa: CASRVTGAMSNQPQHF
cdr3_nt: TGTGCCAGCAGAGTAACAGGGGCGATGAGCAATCAGCCCCAGCATTTT

d_call: .
j_call: TRBJ2-3
clone_size: many
v_call: TRBV29-1
cdr3_aa: CSVTISDTQYF
cdr3_nt: TGCAGCGTAACTATTTCAGATACGCAGTATTTT

d_call: .
j_call: TRBJ1-5
clone_size: .
v_call: TRBV29-1
cdr3_aa: CSVDGFNQPQHF
cdr3_nt: TGCAGCGTTGACGGATTCAATCAGCCCCAGCATTTT

d_call: .
j_call: TRBJ2-6
clone_size: .
v_call: TRBV6-2/TRBV6-3
cdr3_aa: CASSEGGPGTNVLTF
cdr3_nt: TGTGCCAGCAGTGAGGGGGGTCCCGGGACCAACGTCCTGACTTTC

d_call: .
j_call: TRBJ1-2
clone_size: few
v_call: TRBV4-1
cdr3_aa: CASSQGGRSKVGYTF
cdr3_nt: TGCGCCAGCAGCCAAGGGGGCAGGTCTAAAGTGGGCTACACCTTC

d_call: .
j_call: TRBJ2-7
clone_size: .
v_call: TRBV20-1
cdr3_aa: CSASWGANYEQYF
cdr3_nt: TGCAGTGCTAGTTGGGGGGCTAACTACGAGCAGTACTTC

d_call: TRBD1
j_call: TRBJ1-6
clone_size: many
v_call: TRBV11-2
cdr3_aa: CASSLTDRGYNSPLHF
cdr3_nt: TGTGCCAGCAGCCTCACCGACAGGGGTTATAATTCACCCCTCCACTTT

d_call: TRBD2
j_call: TRBJ2-1
clone_size: .
v_call: TRBV9
cdr3_aa: CVSSSSGTSYNEQFF
cdr3_nt: TGTGTCAGCAGCTCCTCTGGGACTAGTTACAATGAGCAGTTCTTC

d_call: .
j_call: TRBJ2-1
clone_size: many
v_call: TRBV7-2
cdr3_aa: CASSLQTGTAGYNEQFF
cdr3_nt: TGTGCCAGCAGCTTACAGACCGGGACGGCTGGATACAATGAGCAGTTCTTC

d_call: .
j_call: TRBJ1-5
clone_size: many
v_call: TRBV9
cdr3_aa: CASSATDGYQPQHF
cdr3_nt: TGTGCCAGCAGCGCAACAGATGGTTATCAGCCCCAGCATTTT

d_call: TRBD1
j_call: TRBJ1-1
clone_size: many
v_call: TRBV9
cdr3_aa: CASSAGQGKTEAFF
cdr3_nt: TGTGCCAGCAGCGCCGGACAGGGGAAAACTGAAGCTTTCTTT

d_call: .
j_call: TRBJ1-1
clone_size: many
v_call: TRBV7-6
cdr3_aa: CASSLTGSGTEAFF
cdr3_nt: TGTGCCAGCAGCTTGACGGGGTCGGGCACTGAAGCTTTCTTT

d_call: TRBD2
j_call: TRBJ2-5
clone_size: once
v_call: TRBV7-2
cdr3_aa: CASSLGGAFGGGAETQYF
cdr3_nt: TGTGCCAGCAGCTTAGGGGGGGCCTTCGGCGGGGGGGCCGAGACCCAGTACTTC

d_call: TRBD1
j_call: TRBJ2-3
clone_size: many
v_call: TRBV12-5
cdr3_aa: CASGSGRGGQGADTQYF
cdr3_nt: TGTGCTAGTGGTTCGGGACGGGGAGGACAGGGAGCCGATACGCAGTATTTT

d_call: TRBD1
j_call: TRBJ1-5
clone_size: many
v_call: TRBV20-1
cdr3_aa: CSAPPGQGSQPQHF
cdr3_nt: TGCAGTGCTCCTCCGGGACAGGGGAGTCAGCCCCAGCATTTT

d_call: .
j_call: TRBJ2-6
clone_size: many
v_call: TRBV7-2
cdr3_aa: CASSSGHVLTF
cdr3_nt: TGTGCCAGCAGCTCAGGACACGTCCTGACTTTC

d_call: .
j_call: TRBJ2-3
clone_size: many
v_call: TRBV7-9
cdr3_aa: CASSGILQTQYF
cdr3_nt: TGTGCCAGCAGTGGCATCCTTCAAACGCAGTATTTT

d_call: .
j_call: TRBJ2-2
clone_size: few
v_call: TRBV14
cdr3_aa: CANSPHQNTGELFF
cdr3_nt: TGTGCCAACAGCCCCCACCAGAACACCGGGGAGCTGTTTTTT

d_call: TRBD1
j_call: TRBJ1-1
clone_size: many
v_call: TRBV6-5
cdr3_aa: CASSYPGQGAGEAFF
cdr3_nt: TGTGCCAGCAGTTACCCCGGACAGGGGGCTGGGGAAGCTTTCTTT